This TCR beta chain came from a study of blood T cell repertoires in COVID-19. In the original analysis: The assay estimated nucleated cells by amplifying reference gene primers. The assay was immunoSEQ multiplex PCR, and TCRdb's table has in-frame clones only and misses some. That table furnishes V, J and clone size, whereas the DNA furnished D and trimming. The sample consists of about 250,000 clones, approximately 88% of them appearing once. This clone was counted between two and nine times. This CDR3 has 18 residues. V gave up 5 bases and J gave up 4 bases, with 23 bases separating them. Germline loops: CDR1 MGHDK, CDR2 SYGVNS.

This clonotype was sampled from a woman aged 25 to 39 with acute COVID-19. Sequencing was performed on PBMCs or T cells enriched from blood (not recorded which). The chain carries TRBV25-1 and TRBJ1-4; D perhaps matches TRBD1 (5 bases). This CDR3 is CASSSSHAGGGDNEKLFF. DNA of the CDR3: TGTGCCAGCAGTTCTTCACATGCCGGCGGGGGGGATAATGAAAAACTGTTTTTT.